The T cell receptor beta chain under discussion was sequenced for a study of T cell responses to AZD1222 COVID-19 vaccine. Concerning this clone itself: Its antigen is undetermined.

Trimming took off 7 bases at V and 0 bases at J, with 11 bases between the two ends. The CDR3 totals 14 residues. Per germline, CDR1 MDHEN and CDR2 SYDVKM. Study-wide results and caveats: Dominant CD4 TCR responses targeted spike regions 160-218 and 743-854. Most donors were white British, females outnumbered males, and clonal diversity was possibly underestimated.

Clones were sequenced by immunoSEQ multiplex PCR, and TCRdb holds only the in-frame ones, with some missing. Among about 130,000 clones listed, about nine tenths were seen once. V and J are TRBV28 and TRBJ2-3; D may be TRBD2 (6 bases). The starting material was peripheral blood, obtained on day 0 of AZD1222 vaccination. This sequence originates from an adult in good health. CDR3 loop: CASTSGTSTDTQYF. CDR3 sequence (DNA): TGTGCCAGCACCTCAGGGACTAGCACAGATACGCAGTATTTT. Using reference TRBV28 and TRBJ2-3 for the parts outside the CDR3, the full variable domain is DVKVTQSSRYLVKRTGEKVFLECVQDMDHENMFWYRQDPGLGLRLIYFSYDVKMKEKGDIPEGYSVSREKKERFSLILESASTNQTSMYLCASTSGTSTDTQYFGPGTRLTVL.